What follows describes a single T cell receptor beta chain. The CDR3 loop spans 13 amino acids. Germline lookup yields CDR1 DFQATT and CDR2 SNEGSKA (reference sequence). Trimming took 3 bases from V and 3 from J, leaving 11 bases between them. PCR was performed a second time for about 6 to 12 cycles using a sample-barcoded 5' primer and a J-beta primer mix. From each sample, at least 2.5 million paired-end reads containing CDR3 were obtained. Each CDR3 protein gets one entry after TCRdb re-called the 5' RACE reads with MiXCR. Of about 730,000 distinct CDR3 sequences in the sample, roughly 44% were seen once. This record comes from a study of blood T cells in healthy people across ages.

The material sequenced was blood. The gene calls are TRBV20-1 and TRBJ1-2; D is perhaps TRBD1 (5 bases). The receptor was derived from a woman aged 60 to 75 in good health. The CDR3 is CSASPGTDYGYTF. As DNA, the CDR3 is TGCAGTGCTAGCCCCGGGACCGACTATGGCTACACCTTC.